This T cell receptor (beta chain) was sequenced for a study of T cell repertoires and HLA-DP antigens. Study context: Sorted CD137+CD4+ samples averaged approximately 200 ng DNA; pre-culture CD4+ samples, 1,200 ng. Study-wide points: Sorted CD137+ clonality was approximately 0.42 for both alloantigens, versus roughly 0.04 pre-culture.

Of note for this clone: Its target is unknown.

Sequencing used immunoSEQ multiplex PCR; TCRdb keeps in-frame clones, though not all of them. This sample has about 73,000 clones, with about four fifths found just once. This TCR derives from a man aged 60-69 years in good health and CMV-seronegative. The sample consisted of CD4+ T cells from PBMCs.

CDR3 loop: CASSSQNSPLHF. The CDR3 coding sequence is TGTGCCAGCAGCTCACAGAATTCACCCCTCCACTTT. The gene calls are TRBV7-9 and TRBJ1-6; no clear D gene. Trimming removed 4 bases at V and 7 bases at J, with 5 bases between. CDR3 length: 12 amino acids. Germline V gene lookup returns CDR1 SEHNR and CDR2 FQNEAQ (reference sequence).